The clone carrying this TCR beta chain was seen a handful of times. The second PCR ran roughly 6 to 12 cycles with a sample-barcoded 5' primer and J-beta primers. Each CDR3 protein gets one entry after TCRdb re-called the 5' RACE reads with MiXCR. The table has 730,000 or so distinct CDR3 sequences, approximately 43% seen once. The sample comes from a study of blood T cells in healthy people across ages. CDR1 is MNHEY and CDR2 is SMNVEV in the germline V gene (reference sequence). CDR3 length equals 14 residues. The V gene lost 3 bases and the J gene lost 5 bases, with 13 bases spanning the gap. The TCR was taken from a woman aged 55-69 years in good health. The sample comprised blood. This rearrangement joins TRBV27 to TRBJ1-2; D unclear. In DNA form, the CDR3 reads TGTGCCAGCAGTTTCGGCAGGTCCATTTATGGCTACACCTTC. The encoded protein is CASSFGRSIYGYTF.